This T cell receptor (beta chain) emerged from a study of blood T cell repertoires in COVID-19 (TCRdb year 2020). Background for the entire study: Samples from collaborators originated in the United States, Italy and Spain and spanned both the acute and convalescent phases of COVID-19. Subjects who had been exposed to COVID-19, were actively infected with it, or had recovered from it provided the deeply sampled blood TCRbeta repertoires that made up the dataset. The prospective study material was composed of cDNA or gDNA derived from T cells, B-cell-depleted T cells, or PBMCs. HLA class I and class II types, where available, came from metadata supplied by the sample provider rather than from assay-based typing. The samples were drawn from the first 160 participants of the ongoing ImmuneRACE study and from over 950 subjects provided by 6 global collaborators. A de-identified subject ID, COVID-19 status, age in years and sex were almost always included in the sample metadata. The repertoires were made available in a free public database intended to serve as a resource for research on the immune response to SARS-CoV-2. Results and caveats for the whole study, not just this receptor: Clinical and demographic metadata were provided uncurated, with the amount varying by source and participant.

Each collaborating institution followed its own protocols to collect whole blood in K2EDTA tubes. For TCRbeta analysis, collaborator samples were shipped as frozen whole blood, as isolated PBMCs, or as DNA extracted from either sample type. A note on this clone: Its binding antigen is unknown. No much larger clone exists at a distance of one base, and base qualities are not known.

TCRbeta CDR3 regions were amplified from genomic DNA by means of the immunoSEQ Assay, a bias-controlled multiplex PCR. Per the source publication's procedure: The number of nucleated cells in each sample was estimated by amplification of reference gene primers within the assay. Sequence reads were collapsed and filtered to measure the absolute abundance of every unique TCRbeta CDR3 rearrangement. For each sample, productive Simpson clonality was calculated as the square root of Simpson's diversity index across productive rearrangements. TCRdb's version of the immuneACCESS table is confined to in-frame rearrangements and falls short of the full clone set. An unresolved V gene accounts for under half of the shortfall where checked; the remainder is of unknown origin. The V and J calls and clone size are taken from that table; D and trimming were inferred from the DNA. The sample table contains 50,000 to 65,000 clones; only one count was recorded for more than 75% of them. Clones ranked in the top ten supply 22% of the sample.

The germline V gene (reference sequence) specifies LNHNV as CDR1 and YYDKDF as CDR2. From the cysteine up to the phenylalanine, the CDR3 has a length of 14 residues. Only the CDR3 portion is preserved as DNA: 42 bases, with reading frame beginning at the first base. The junction shows trimming of 8 bases on V and 0 bases on J, plus 13 bases between the germline ends. Sequenced: peripheral blood. The sequence joins TRBV15 to TRBJ1-2; a confident D gene designation cannot be given. The source is a woman aged 60-75 years with acute or convalescent COVID-19. The DNA sequence is TGTGCCACCCGATACAGTTTAGCTAACTATGGCTACACCTTC. This gives the protein CATRYSLANYGYTF.